The rows below give T cell receptor beta chains drawn from one sample of a study of identical twins. TCRdb redid the calling of the 5' RACE reads with MiXCR, one entry per CDR3 protein. The sample lists about 700,000 distinct CDR3 sequences; 8.5% to 9% were seen once. Another study also made use of these data, one on yellow fever vaccine responses in identical twins.

Sequenced input: PBMCs. These receptors all come from a young woman in good health. The conserved cysteine and the conserved F or W are not part of the CDR3 here. The order of the fields is J gene, V gene, CDR3 protein.

TRBJ2-7	TRBV5-1	ASSLTSGRGHEQY
TRBJ2-7	TRBV6-5	ASSYSIGSGDYEQY
TRBJ2-7	TRBV3-1	ASSQEAGFGEQY
TRBJ2-1	TRBV3-1	ASSQDFPNEQF
TRBJ1-1	TRBV29-1	SVEDETNTEAF
TRBJ1-1	TRBV28	ASSLFRVSEAF
TRBJ2-7	TRBV4-3	ASSQVPGISEQY
TRBJ2-7	TRBV6-2/TRBV6-3	ASSYSQGYSYEQY
TRBJ2-1	TRBV12-3/TRBV12-4	ASSLSGRSNEQF
TRBJ2-3	TRBV5-1	ASSSRRDRVKEDTQY
TRBJ2-7	TRBV3-1	ASSQDLGYRHYEQY
TRBJ2-7	TRBV3-1	ASSQGDKRVEQY
TRBJ2-1	TRBV5-1	ASSGGPSNEQF
TRBJ1-2	TRBV6-4	ASSDRQGAGGYT
TRBJ2-2	TRBV9	ASSSRVVGRNTGELF
TRBJ2-7	TRBV6-1	ASRRQGANPLYEQY
TRBJ2-5	TRBV27	ASSTTGKYGETQY
TRBJ2-1	TRBV5-1	ASSAGQGLRQF
TRBJ2-1	TRBV9	ASSVTGTSTDEQF
TRBJ2-5	TRBV7-2	ASRLTSGGAYQETQY
TRBJ1-1	TRBV5-1	ASRADRLGEAF
TRBJ2-7	TRBV30	AWSASGSAYEQY
TRBJ2-1	TRBV5-1	ASSLVEGVHNEQF
TRBJ2-7	TRBV14	ASSQMDSLYEQY
TRBJ1-2	TRBV5-1	ASSLDLLANGYT
TRBJ2-5	TRBV5-1	ASSLASSALQETQY
TRBJ2-3	TRBV29-1	SGQLAGSSTDTQY
TRBJ2-7	TRBV4-2	ASSLTGLSSYEQY
TRBJ2-3	TRBV7-2	ASSFLAGVTDTQY
TRBJ2-1	TRBV7-9	ASKLSRVYNEQF